This T cell receptor beta chain was captured in a study of CD8 T cells in ankylosing spondylitis (dated by TCRdb to about 2017). Broadly, across the study: T cell receptor beta repertoires were profiled in healthy donors and ankylosing spondylitis patients so that disease-linked TCR variants could be found. Samples of peripheral blood were taken, and for ankylosing spondylitis patients, synovial fluid was collected as well. In total, the full study cohort was made up of over a hundred healthy donors and roughly 27 ankylosing spondylitis patients.

Deletion took 2 bases off V and 5 bases off J, with a span of 16 bases between the germline ends. The CDR3 sequence holds 15 residues, the cysteine and phenylalanine included. Of the read, only the CDR3 DNA is kept; its 45 bases are in frame from base 1. CDR1 MNHEY and CDR2 SVGAGI were looked up in the germline V gene. The study at large found these results: Some of the motif variants had been reported before in the synovial fluid and blood of reactive arthritis patients, a finding that suggests common disease-initiation mechanisms. The disease-linked clones showed a CD8+ phenotype and occurred at relatively low frequencies in peripheral blood. Significant enrichment of the disease-linked clones was reported in matched synovial fluid samples from ankylosing spondylitis patients. A TCR beta motif made up of under ten highly homologous amino acid variants appeared to be characteristic of blood from ankylosing spondylitis patients.

This clonotype was detected a few times. Its antigen remains undetermined. Base-call qualities are not available, and no considerably larger clone is one nucleotide away. The instrument given in TCRdb is Illumina HiSeq 2500. Quantitative 5'-RACE with molecular barcodes was used to prepare TCR beta libraries. The source study handled its data this way. To identify disease-linked TCR variants, a new computational method was used, one built on a probabilistic model of VDJ rearrangement. TCRdb's own reprocessing of the public reads used fastp at Q25 and MiXCR and kept productive beta chains. Duplicate CDR3 protein sequences are folded into a single record with the most common DNA and genes. The V and J calls shown here were made by TCRdb, not taken from the authors' results. The sample table contains roughly 240,000 distinct CDR3 sequences; only one count was recorded for under 35% of them. About 4% of the sample goes to the ten largest clones.

The TCR was taken from a male donor with ankylosing spondylitis or in good health (not recorded which). The chain is made from TRBV6-5 and TRBJ2-7, with a weak D call of TRBD2 (6 bases match). Sequenced sample: blood, either unsorted or a sorted T cell fraction (not recorded which). The DNA sequence is given as TGTGCCAGCAGTTACGGTATAGGACTATCCCACGAGCAGTACTTC. The encoded protein is CASSYGIGLSHEQYF.